The rows below give T cell receptor beta chains drawn from one sample of a study of read filtering for tumor transcriptome and immune sequencing. TCRdb reprocessed the reads via MiXCR and lists one record per CDR3 protein. The data show about 62,000 distinct CDR3 sequences, roughly 20% seen once. Sequences were obtained from a population of CD138-negative cells sorted from bone marrow. These receptors all stem from a donor aged 40 or over with multiple myeloma. Each CDR3 is given with its conserved first and last residue. A D gene is named only where the DNA matches it firmly. Size values are once, few and many counts, or a class for expanded clones, and some rows have none.

abundance	d_gene	v_gene	j_gene	CDR3aa	CDR3nt
NA	NA	TRBV7-9	TRBJ2-1	CASSLGEISYNEQFF	TGTGCCAGCAGCTTAGGCGAAATCTCCTACAATGAGCAGTTCTTC
many	TRBD1	TRBV9	TRBJ2-2	CASSEDRGRTGELFF	TGTGCCAGCAGCGAGGACAGGGGGCGAACCGGGGAGCTGTTTTTT
many	TRBD2	TRBV7-9	TRBJ2-3	CASSLIAGGPDTQYF	TGTGCCAGCAGCTTGATAGCGGGAGGGCCAGATACGCAGTATTTT
NA	TRBD2	TRBV3-1	TRBJ2-5	CASSGPAGSGETQYF	TGTGCCAGCAGCGGCCCAGCGGGGTCGGGAGAGACCCAGTACTTC
NA	NA	TRBV28	TRBJ2-1	CASSLSNEQFF	TGTGCCAGCAGTTTATCGAATGAGCAGTTCTTC
many	TRBD2	TRBV29-1	TRBJ2-5	CSVEGEGGTQETQYF	TGCAGCGTTGAAGGGGAGGGCGGTACCCAAGAGACCCAGTACTTC
many	NA	TRBV12-3/TRBV12-4	TRBJ2-5	CASSFGQSETQYF	TGTGCCAGCAGTTTTGGACAGTCAGAGACCCAGTACTTC
medium-sized	NA	TRBV11-3	TRBJ2-1	CASSPRTSGNEQFF	TGTGCCAGCAGCCCTCGGACCAGCGGCAATGAGCAGTTCTTC
many	NA	TRBV27	TRBJ2-7	CASSQTGTGTYEQYF	TGTGCCAGCAGTCAAACCGGGACCGGGACCTACGAGCAGTACTTC
many	TRBD2	TRBV24-1	TRBJ2-3	CATSDLAGGSTDTQYF	TGTGCCACCAGTGATTTGGCGGGGGGAAGCACAGATACGCAGTATTTT